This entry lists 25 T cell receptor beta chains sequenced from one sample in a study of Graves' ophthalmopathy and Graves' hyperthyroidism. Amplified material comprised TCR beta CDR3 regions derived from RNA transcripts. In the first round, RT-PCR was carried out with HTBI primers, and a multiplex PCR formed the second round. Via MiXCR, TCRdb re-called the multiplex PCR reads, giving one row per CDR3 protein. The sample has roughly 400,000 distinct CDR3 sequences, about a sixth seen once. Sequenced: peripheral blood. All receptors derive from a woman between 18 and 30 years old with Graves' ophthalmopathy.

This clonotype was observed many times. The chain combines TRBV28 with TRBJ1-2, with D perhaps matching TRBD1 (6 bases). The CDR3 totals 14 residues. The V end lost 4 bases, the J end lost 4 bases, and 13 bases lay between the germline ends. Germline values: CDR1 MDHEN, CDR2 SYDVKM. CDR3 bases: TGTGCCAGCAGTTACGTCGGACAGATCTATGGCTACACCTTC. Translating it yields CASSYVGQIYGYTF.

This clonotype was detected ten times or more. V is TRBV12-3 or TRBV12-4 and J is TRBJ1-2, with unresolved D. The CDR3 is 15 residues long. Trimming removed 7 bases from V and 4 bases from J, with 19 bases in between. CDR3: CASTPGPLRSYGYTF. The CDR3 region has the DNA TGTGCCAGCACTCCGGGCCCACTACGCTCCTATGGCTACACCTTC.

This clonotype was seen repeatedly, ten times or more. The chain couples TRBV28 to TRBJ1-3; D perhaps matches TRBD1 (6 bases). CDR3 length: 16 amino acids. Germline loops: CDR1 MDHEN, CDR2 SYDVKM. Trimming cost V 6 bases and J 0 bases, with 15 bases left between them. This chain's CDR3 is CASSTWTAHSGNTIYF. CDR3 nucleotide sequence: TGTGCCAGCAGCACTTGGACAGCCCACTCTGGAAACACCATATATTTT. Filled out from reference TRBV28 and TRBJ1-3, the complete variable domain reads DVKVTQSSRYLVKRTGEKVFLECVQDMDHENMFWYRQDPGLGLRLIYFSYDVKMKEKGDIPEGYSVSREKKERFSLILESASTNQTSMYLCASSTWTAHSGNTIYFGEGSWLTVV.

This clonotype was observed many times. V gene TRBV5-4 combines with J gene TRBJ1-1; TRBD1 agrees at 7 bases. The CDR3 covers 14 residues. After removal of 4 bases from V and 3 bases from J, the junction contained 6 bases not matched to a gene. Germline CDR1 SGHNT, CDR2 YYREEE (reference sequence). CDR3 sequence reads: CASSPGQQHTEAFF. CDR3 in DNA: TGTGCCAGCAGCCCGGGACAGCAACACACTGAAGCTTTCTTT. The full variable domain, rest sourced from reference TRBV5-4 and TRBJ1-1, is ETGVTQSPTHLIKTRGQQVTLRCSSQSGHNTVSWYQQALGQGPQFIFQYYREEENGRGNFPPRFSGLQFPNYSSELNVNALELDDSALYLCASSPGQQHTEAFFGQGTRLTVV.

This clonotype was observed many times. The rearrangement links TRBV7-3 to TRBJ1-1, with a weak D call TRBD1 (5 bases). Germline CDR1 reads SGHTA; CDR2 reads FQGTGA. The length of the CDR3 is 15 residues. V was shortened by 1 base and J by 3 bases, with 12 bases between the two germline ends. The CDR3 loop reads CASSLKGVGDTEAFF. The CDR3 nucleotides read TGTGCCAGCAGCTTAAAAGGGGTAGGGGACACTGAAGCTTTCTTT.

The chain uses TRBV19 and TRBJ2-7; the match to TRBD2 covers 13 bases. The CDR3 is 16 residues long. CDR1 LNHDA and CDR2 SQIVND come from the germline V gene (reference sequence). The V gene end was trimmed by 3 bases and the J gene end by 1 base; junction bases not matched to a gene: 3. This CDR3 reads CASSIRTSGSSYEQYF. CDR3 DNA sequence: TGTGCCAGTAGTATTCGGACTAGCGGGAGTTCCTACGAGCAGTACTTC.

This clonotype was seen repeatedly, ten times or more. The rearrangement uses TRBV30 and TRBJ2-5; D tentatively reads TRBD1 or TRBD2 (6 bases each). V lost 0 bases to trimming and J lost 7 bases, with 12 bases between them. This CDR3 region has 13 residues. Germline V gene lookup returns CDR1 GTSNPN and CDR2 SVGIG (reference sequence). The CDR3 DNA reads TGTGCCTGGAGTGTGGGGGGCGCGGGGACCCAGTACTTC. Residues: CAWSVGGAGTQYF.

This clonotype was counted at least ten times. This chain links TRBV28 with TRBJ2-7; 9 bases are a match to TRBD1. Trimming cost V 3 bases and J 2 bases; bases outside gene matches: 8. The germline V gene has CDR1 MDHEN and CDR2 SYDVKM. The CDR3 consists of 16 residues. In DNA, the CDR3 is TGTGCCAGCAGTTTGATGGGGACAGGGTGGGCCTACGAGCAGTACTTC. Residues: CASSLMGTGWAYEQYF. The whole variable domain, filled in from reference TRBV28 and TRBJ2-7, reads DVKVTQSSRYLVKRTGEKVFLECVQDMDHENMFWYRQDPGLGLRLIYFSYDVKMKEKGDIPEGYSVSREKKERFSLILESASTNQTSMYLCASSLMGTGWAYEQYFGPGTRLTVT.

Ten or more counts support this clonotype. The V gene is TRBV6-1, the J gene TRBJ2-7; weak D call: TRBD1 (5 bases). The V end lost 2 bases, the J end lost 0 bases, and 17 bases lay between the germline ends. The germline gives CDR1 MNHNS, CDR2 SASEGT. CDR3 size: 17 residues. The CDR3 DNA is TGTGCCAGCAGTGAATACGGTTGGGGCAGAAGCTCCTACGAGCAGTACTTC. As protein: CASSEYGWGRSSYEQYF.

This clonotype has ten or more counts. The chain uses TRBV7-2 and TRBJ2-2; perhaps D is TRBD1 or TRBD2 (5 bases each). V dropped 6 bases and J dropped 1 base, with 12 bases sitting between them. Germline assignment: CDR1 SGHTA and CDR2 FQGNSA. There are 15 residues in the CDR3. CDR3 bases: TGTGCCAGCAGTGGCAAGGGACGGAACACCGGGGAGCTGTTTTTT. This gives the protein CASSGKGRNTGELFF. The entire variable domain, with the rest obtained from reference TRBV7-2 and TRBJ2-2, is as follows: GAGVSQSPSNKVTEKGKDVELRCDPISGHTALYWYRQSLGQGLEFLIYFQGNSAPDKSGLPSDRFSAERTGGSVSTLTIQRTQQEDSAVYLCASSGKGRNTGELFFGEGSRLTVL.

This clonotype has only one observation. The CDR3 DNA reads as TGTGCCAGCAGTCTCCGACAGGAGCAGTACTTC. This sequence encodes CASSLRQEQYF. This chain joins TRBV12-3 or TRBV12-4 and TRBJ2-7; D might be TRBD1 (5 bases). The CDR3 has 11 amino acids. V lost 5 bases and J lost 7, with 9 bases in between.

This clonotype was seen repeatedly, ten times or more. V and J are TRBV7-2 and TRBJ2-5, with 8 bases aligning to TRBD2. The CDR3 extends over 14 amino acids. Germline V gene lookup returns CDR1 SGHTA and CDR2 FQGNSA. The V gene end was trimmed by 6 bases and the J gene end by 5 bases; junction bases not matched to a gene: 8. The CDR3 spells CASSLGLAGETQYF. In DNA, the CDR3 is TGTGCCAGCAGTCTAGGACTAGCAGGGGAGACCCAGTACTTC.

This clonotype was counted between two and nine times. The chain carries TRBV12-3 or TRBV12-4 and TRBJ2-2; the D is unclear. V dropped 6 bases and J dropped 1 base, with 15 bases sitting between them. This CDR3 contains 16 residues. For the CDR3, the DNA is TGTGCCAGCAGGGCGCAAGGGTCTGTGAACACCGGGGAGCTGTTTTTT. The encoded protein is CASRAQGSVNTGELFF.

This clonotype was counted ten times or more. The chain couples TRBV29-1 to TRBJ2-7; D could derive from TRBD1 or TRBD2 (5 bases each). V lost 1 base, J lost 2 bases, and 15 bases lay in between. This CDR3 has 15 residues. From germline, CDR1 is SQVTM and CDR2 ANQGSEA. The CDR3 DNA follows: TGCAGCGTTGAAGCCGGGACCGATAGTGCCTACGAGCAGTACTTC. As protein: CSVEAGTDSAYEQYF.

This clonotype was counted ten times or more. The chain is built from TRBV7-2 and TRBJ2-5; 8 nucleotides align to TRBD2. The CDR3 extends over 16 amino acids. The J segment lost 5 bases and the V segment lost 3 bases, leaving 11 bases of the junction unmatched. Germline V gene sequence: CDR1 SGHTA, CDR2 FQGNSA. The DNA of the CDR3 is TGTGCCAGCAGCTTTGTCCGGGAGGGTAAGCCGGAGACCCAGTACTTC. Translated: CASSFVREGKPETQYF.

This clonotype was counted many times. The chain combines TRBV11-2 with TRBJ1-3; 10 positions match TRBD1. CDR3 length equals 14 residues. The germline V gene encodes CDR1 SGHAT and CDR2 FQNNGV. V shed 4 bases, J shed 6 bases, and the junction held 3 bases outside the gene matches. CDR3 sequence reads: CASSWDRGTNTIYF. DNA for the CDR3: TGTGCCAGCAGCTGGGACAGGGGCACAAACACCATATATTTT.

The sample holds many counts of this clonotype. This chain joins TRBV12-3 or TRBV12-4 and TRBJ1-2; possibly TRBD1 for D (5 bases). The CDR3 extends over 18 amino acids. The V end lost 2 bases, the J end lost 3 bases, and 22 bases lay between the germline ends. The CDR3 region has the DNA TGTGCCAGCAGTTTATACGGACTCGGGGCCCAACAGGACTATGGCTACACCTTC. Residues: CASSLYGLGAQQDYGYTF.

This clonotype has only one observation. Here the CDR3 reads CAIKVPGAPSNEQFF. The CDR3 nucleotides are TGTGCCATCAAGGTCCCGGGGGCTCCTTCCAATGAGCAGTTCTTC. The chain links TRBV10-3 to TRBJ2-1; perhaps D is TRBD1 or TRBD2 (6 bases each). Germline CDR1 reads ENHRY; CDR2 reads SYGVKD. Trimming pared 7 bases from V and 6 bases from J, leaving 19 bases between. The CDR3 loop spans 15 amino acids.

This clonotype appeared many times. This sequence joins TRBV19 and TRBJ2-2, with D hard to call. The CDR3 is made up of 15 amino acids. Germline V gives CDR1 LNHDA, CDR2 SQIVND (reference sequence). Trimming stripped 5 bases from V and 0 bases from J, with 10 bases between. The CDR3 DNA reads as TGTGCCAGTAGTCCGGGCGCCTCGAACACCGGGGAGCTGTTTTTT. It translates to CASSPGASNTGELFF.

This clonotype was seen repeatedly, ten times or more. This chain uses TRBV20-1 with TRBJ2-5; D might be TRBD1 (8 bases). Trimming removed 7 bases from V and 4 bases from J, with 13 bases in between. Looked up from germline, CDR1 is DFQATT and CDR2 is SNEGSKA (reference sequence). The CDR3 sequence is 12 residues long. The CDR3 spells CSVYRGGETQYF. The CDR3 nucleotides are TGCAGTGTGTACAGGGGGGGAGAGACCCAGTACTTC.

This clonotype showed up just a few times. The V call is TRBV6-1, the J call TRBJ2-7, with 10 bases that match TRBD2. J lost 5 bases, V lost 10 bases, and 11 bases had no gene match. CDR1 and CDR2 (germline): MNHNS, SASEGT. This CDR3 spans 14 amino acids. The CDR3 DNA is TGTGCCACTAGCTGGGCTAGCGGGAGCGACGAGCAGTACTTC. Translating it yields CATSWASGSDEQYF.

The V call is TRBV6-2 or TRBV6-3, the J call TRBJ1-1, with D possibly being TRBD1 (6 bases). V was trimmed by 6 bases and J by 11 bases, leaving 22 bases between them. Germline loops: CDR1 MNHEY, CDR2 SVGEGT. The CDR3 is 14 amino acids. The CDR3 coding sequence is TGTGCCAGCAGAGGCGGGACACGGAACGGTGTTGCTTTCTTT. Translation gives CASRGGTRNGVAFF.

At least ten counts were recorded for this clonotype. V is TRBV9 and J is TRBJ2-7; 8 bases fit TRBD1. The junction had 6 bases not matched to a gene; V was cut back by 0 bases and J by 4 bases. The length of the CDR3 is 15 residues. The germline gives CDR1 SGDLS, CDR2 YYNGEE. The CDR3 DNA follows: TGTGCCAGCAGCGTAGGAGGACAGGGTGCTTACGAGCAGTACTTC. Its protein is CASSVGGQGAYEQYF.

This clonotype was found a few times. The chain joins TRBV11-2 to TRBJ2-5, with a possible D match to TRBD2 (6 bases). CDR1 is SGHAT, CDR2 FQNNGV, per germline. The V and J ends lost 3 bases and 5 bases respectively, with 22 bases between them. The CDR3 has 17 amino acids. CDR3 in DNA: TGTGCCAGCAGCTTTCGACTAGAAATCATGGCAAGTGAGACCCAGTACTTC. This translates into CASSFRLEIMASETQYF.

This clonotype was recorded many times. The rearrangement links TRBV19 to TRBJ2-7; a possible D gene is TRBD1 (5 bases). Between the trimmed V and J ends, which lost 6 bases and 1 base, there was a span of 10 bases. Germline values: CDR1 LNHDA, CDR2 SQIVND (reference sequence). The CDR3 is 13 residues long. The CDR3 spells CASSEDTSYEQYF. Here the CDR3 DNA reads TGTGCCAGTAGCGAGGACACATCCTACGAGCAGTACTTC. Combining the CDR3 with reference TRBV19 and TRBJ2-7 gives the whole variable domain DGGITQSPKYLFRKEGQNVTLSCEQNLNHDAMYWYRQDPGQGLRLIYYSQIVNDFQKGDIAEGYSVSREKKESFPLTVTSAQKNPTAFYLCASSEDTSYEQYFGPGTRLTVT.